These 13 T cell receptor beta chains were all obtained from the same sample, sequenced in a study of human thymus T cells. Resections from corrective heart surgery provided thymus tissue. TCRdb keeps only in-frame clones here, not all; method: immunoSEQ multiplex PCR. The sample includes around 130,000 clones, about 94% of them seen just once. The specimen was thymus tissue. All receptors come from a boy less than two years old with a congenital heart defect but otherwise immunologically healthy.

This chain joins TRBV6-1 and TRBJ1-2; D is unresolved. This CDR3 has 11 residues. Trimming stripped 7 bases from V and 9 bases from J, with 12 bases between. Germline CDR1 reads MNHNS; CDR2 reads SASEGT. The CDR3 loop reads CASTEILSYTF. CDR3 coding DNA: TGTGCCAGCACCGAGATTCTTAGCTACACCTTC.

The chain is built from TRBV6-1 and TRBJ2-5, with TRBD2 identical over 9 bases. Germline V gene sequence: CDR1 MNHNS, CDR2 SASEGT. The trim removed 10 bases at V and 5 bases at J, leaving 14 bases unmatched. The CDR3 extends over 15 amino acids. CDR3 amino acids: CATRRGASGVETQYF. The CDR3 DNA sequence: TGTGCCACCCGACGGGGAGCTAGCGGGGTTGAGACCCAGTACTTC.

This clone was seen just once. This CDR3 reads CASLRTAYNEQFF. The CDR3 DNA follows: TGTGCCAGCCTAAGGACAGCCTACAATGAGCAGTTCTTC. This chain links TRBV7-8 with TRBJ2-1, with a tentative D call TRBD1 (6 bases). The V end was cut by 8 bases, the J end by 2 bases, with 10 bases between. The germline V gene has CDR1 SGHVS and CDR2 FQNEAQ. The CDR3 sequence is 13 residues long. The whole variable domain, remainder taken from reference TRBV7-8 and TRBJ2-1, is GAGVSQSPRYKVAKRGQDVALRCDPISGHVSLFWYQQALGQGPEFLTYFQNEAQLDKSGLPSDRFFAERPEGSVSTLKIQRTQQEDSAVYLCASLRTAYNEQFFGPGTRLTVL.

The J gene is TRBJ1-5, the V gene TRBV7-2, with TRBD1 as a possible D gene (6 bases). Germline CDR1 SGHTA, CDR2 FQGNSA. Trimming removed 4 bases at V and 3 bases at J, with 10 bases between. The CDR3 spans 14 residues. In DNA form, the CDR3 reads TGTGCCAGCAGCTCGGGGACACCCAATCAGCCCCAGCATTTT. Protein sequence: CASSSGTPNQPQHF.

The CDR3, as DNA: TGTGCCAGTAGTATCGGTGACGCGACAGGGGTAATCATGAGAAATCAGCCCCAGCATTTT. This translates into CASSIGDATGVIMRNQPQHF. This chain joins TRBV19 and TRBJ1-5, with 8 bases that match TRBD1. Germline CDR1 is LNHDA and CDR2 is SQIVND (reference sequence). The CDR3 spans 20 residues. J lost 4 bases, V lost 3 bases, and 20 bases had no gene match.

The CDR3 sequence: CASSLSGGAGITEAFF. For the CDR3, the DNA is TGTGCCAGCAGTTTATCAGGGGGCGCAGGAATCACTGAAGCTTTCTTT. This sequence joins TRBV27 and TRBJ1-1; 7 nucleotides line up with TRBD1. The J segment lost 4 bases and the V segment lost 0 bases, leaving 8 bases of the junction unmatched. From germline, CDR1 is MNHEY and CDR2 SMNVEV (reference sequence). This CDR3 contains 16 residues.

DNA of the CDR3: TGTGCCAGCAGGGGAACAAGAGGGGGGCATAATTCACCCCTCCACTTT. Its translation: CASRGTRGGHNSPLHF. This chain links TRBV28 with TRBJ1-6, with D possibly being TRBD1 (6 bases). Germline-derived CDR1 and CDR2 are MDHEN and SYDVKM. This CDR3 is 16 amino acids long. V lost 6 bases to trimming and J lost 5 bases, with 17 bases between them.

The gene calls are TRBV7-2 and TRBJ1-1, with a weak D call TRBD1 (5 bases). The germline gives CDR1 SGHTA, CDR2 FQGNSA. The CDR3 covers 16 residues. Trimming shortened V by 7 bases and J by 6 bases, and 24 bases separated the two germline ends. CDR3 sequence (DNA): TGTGCCAGCACCACGCTGGGGACCCCCTTCAAGCCTGAAGCTTTCTTT. Amino acids: CASTTLGTPFKPEAFF. Full variable domain (rest looked up from reference TRBV7-2 and TRBJ1-1): GAGVSQSPSNKVTEKGKDVELRCDPISGHTALYWYRQSLGQGLEFLIYFQGNSAPDKSGLPSDRFSAERTGGSVSTLTIQRTQQEDSAVYLCASTTLGTPFKPEAFFGQGTRLTVV.

The genes are TRBV9 and TRBJ1-3, with a weak D call TRBD1 (5 bases). This CDR3 region has 16 residues. The germline V gene encodes CDR1 SGDLS and CDR2 YYNGEE. V gave up 3 bases and J gave up 3 bases, with 16 bases separating them. The DNA of the CDR3 is TGTGCCAGCAGCGCAGAAGGGGTACTGTATGGAAACACCATATATTTT. Translation: CASSAEGVLYGNTIYF.

The chain recombines TRBV7-6 with TRBJ2-7; TRBD2 aligns across 12 bases. CDR3 size: 18 residues. CDR1 and CDR2 (germline): SGHVS, FNYEAQ. The V and J ends lost 5 bases and 5 bases, in that order; junction bases with no gene match: 16. CDR3 residues: CASSQAGGLAGYRDEQYF. In DNA form, the CDR3 reads TGTGCCAGCAGCCAAGCGGGTGGACTAGCGGGGTATAGAGACGAGCAGTACTTC.

V gene TRBV4-3 combines with J gene TRBJ2-5, with D perhaps TRBD2 (6 bases). Germline values: CDR1 LGHNA, CDR2 YSLEER. The CDR3 has 15 amino acids. Trimming removed 2 bases at V and 3 bases at J, with 13 bases between. The CDR3, as DNA: TGCGCCAGCAGCCAAAGTGTGTGGGGGGAAGAGACCCAGTACTTC. Amino acids: CASSQSVWGEETQYF.

This clone showed up just once. The rearrangement uses TRBV5-4 and TRBJ2-1, with 9 bases that match TRBD2. Losses at the gene ends were 4 bases for V and 4 bases for J; bases not matched to a gene: 9. In germline, CDR1 is SGHNT, CDR2 YYREEE (reference sequence). CDR3 length: 16 amino acids. CDR3 protein: CASSPDLAGLYNEQFF. The CDR3 DNA sequence: TGTGCCAGCAGCCCGGACCTAGCGGGGTTATACAATGAGCAGTTCTTC.

This rearrangement joins TRBV28 to TRBJ2-1; TRBD2 aligns across 8 bases. CDR1 is MDHEN, CDR2 SYDVKM, per germline. The CDR3 runs 16 residues. The V and J ends lost 5 bases and 3 bases, in that order; junction bases with no gene match: 9. The CDR3 protein is CASSSRGGPGYNEQFF. The CDR3 DNA reads as TGTGCCAGCAGTAGCCGGGGGGGGCCTGGCTACAATGAGCAGTTCTTC.